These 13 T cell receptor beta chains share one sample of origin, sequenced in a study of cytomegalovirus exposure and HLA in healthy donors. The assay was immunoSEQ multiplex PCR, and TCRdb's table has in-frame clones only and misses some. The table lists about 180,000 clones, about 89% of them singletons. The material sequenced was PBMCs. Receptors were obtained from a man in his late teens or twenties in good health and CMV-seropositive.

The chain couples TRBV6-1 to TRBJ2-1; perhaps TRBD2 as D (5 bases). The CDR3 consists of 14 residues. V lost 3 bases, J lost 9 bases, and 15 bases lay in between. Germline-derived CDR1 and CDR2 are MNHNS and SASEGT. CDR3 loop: CASSEPDYFGEQFF. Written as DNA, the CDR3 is TGTGCCAGCAGTGAGCCCGACTATTTTGGTGAGCAGTTCTTC.

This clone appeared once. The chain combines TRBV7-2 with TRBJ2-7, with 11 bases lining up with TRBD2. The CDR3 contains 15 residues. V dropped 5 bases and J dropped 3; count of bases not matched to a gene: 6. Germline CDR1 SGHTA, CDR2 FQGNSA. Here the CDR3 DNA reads TGTGCCAGCAGCACACTAGCGGGGGCCGGCTACGAGCAGTACTTC. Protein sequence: CASSTLAGAGYEQYF.

CDR3 region: CASSPRLGQGANYEQYF. The CDR3 DNA reads as TGTGCCAGCAGCCCTCGACTAGGACAGGGGGCGAACTACGAGCAGTACTTC. The chain is built from TRBV13 and TRBJ2-7, with 11 nucleotides matching TRBD1. After removal of 5 bases from V and 3 bases from J, the junction contained 12 bases not matched to a gene. This CDR3 has 17 amino acids. Germline CDR1 PRHDT, CDR2 FYEKMQ (reference sequence).

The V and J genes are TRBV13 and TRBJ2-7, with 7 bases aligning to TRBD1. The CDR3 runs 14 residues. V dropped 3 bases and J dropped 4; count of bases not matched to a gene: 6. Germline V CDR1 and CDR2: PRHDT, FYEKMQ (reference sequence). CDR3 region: CASSFEQGVYEQYF. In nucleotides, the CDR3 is TGTGCCAGCAGCTTTGAGCAGGGGGTTTACGAGCAGTACTTC.

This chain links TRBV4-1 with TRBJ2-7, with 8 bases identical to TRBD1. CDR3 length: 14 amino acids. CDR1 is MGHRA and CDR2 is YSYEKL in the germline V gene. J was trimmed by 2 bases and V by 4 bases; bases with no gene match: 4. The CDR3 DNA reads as TGCGCCAGCAGCCCCAGGACAGGGACCTACGAGCAGTACTTC. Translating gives CASSPRTGTYEQYF.

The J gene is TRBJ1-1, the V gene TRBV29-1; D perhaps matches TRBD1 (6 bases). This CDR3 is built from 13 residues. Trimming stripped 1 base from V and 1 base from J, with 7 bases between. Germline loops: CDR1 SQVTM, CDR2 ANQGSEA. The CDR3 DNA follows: TGCAGCGTTGAAGGGGGACAGAACACTGAAGCTTTCTTT. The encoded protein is CSVEGGQNTEAFF.

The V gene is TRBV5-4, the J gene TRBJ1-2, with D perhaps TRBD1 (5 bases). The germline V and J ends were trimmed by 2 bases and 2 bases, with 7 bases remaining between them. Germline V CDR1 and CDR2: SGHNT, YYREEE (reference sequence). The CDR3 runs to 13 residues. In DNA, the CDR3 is TGTGCCAGCAGCTTTCGACAGAACTATGGCTACACCTTC. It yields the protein CASSFRQNYGYTF.

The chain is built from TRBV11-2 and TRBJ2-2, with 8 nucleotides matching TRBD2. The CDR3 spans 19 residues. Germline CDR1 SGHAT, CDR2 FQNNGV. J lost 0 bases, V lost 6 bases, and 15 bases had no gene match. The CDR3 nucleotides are TGTGCCAGCAGATCCCTTCCACTGAGCGGGAGATCGAACACCGGGGAGCTGTTTTTT. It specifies CASRSLPLSGRSNTGELFF.

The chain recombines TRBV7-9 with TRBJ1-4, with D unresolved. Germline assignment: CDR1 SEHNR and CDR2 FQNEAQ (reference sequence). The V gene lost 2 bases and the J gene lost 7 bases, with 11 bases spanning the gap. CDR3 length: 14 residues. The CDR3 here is CASSLLNYGEKLFF. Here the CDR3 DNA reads TGTGCCAGCAGCTTACTGAACTACGGTGAAAAACTGTTTTTT.

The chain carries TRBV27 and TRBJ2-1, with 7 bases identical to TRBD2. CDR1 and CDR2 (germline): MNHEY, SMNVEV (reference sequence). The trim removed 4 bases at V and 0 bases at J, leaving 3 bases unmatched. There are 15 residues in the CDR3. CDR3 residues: CASSWGGSSYNEQFF. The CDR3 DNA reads TGTGCCAGCAGTTGGGGCGGGAGCTCCTACAATGAGCAGTTCTTC.

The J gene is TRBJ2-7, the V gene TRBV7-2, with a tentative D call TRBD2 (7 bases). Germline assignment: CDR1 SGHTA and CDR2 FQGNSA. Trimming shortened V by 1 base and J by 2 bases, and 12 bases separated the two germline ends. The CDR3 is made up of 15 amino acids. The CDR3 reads CASSLVGGGTYEQYF. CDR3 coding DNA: TGTGCCAGCAGCTTAGTAGGGGGAGGGACCTACGAGCAGTACTTC. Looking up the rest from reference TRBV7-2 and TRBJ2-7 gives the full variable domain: GAGVSQSPSNKVTEKGKDVELRCDPISGHTALYWYRQSLGQGLEFLIYFQGNSAPDKSGLPSDRFSAERTGGSVSTLTIQRTQQEDSAVYLCASSLVGGGTYEQYFGPGTRLTVT.

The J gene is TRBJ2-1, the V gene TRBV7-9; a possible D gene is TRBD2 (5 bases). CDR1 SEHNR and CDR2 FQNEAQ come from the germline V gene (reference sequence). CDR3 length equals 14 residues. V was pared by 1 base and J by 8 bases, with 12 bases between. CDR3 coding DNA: TGTGCCAGCAGCTTAGGAGGGAACTGGGATGAGCAGTTCTTC. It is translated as CASSLGGNWDEQFF. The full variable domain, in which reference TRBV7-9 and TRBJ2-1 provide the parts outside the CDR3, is DTGVSQNPRHKITKRGQNVTFRCDPISEHNRLYWYRQTLGQGPEFLTYFQNEAQLEKSRLLSDRFSAERPKGSFSTLEIQRTEQGDSAMYLCASSLGGNWDEQFFGPGTRLTVL.

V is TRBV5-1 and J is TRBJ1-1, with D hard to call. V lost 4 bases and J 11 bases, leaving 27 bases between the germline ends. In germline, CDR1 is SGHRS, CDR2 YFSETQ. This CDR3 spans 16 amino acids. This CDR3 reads CASSNKYTSGTPQAFF. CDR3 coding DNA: TGCGCCAGCAGCAACAAGTATACCTCTGGAACACCACAGGCTTTCTTT.